These T cell receptor beta chains were read from a single sample in a study of blood T cell repertoires in COVID-19. TCRdb's table, derived via immunoSEQ multiplex PCR, lists solely in-frame clones and lacks some. The table lists approximately 170,000 clones, around 85% of them singletons. Sample: peripheral blood. The origin of the receptors is a man older than 75 with COVID-19, enrolled during active disease. Each CDR3 is given with its conserved first and last residue. D genes are given only for firm matches. Some rows have no size entry. The others give once, few or many, or a class for an expanded clone.

j_call,v_call,d_call,clone_size,cdr3_aa,cdr3_nt
TRBJ1-1,TRBV3-1/TRBV3-2,.,.,CASSQDFGGAEAFF,TGTGCCAGCAGCCAAGATTTCGGGGGGGCTGAAGCTTTCTTT
TRBJ2-1,TRBV18,.,.,CASSPGTLSSYNEQFF,TGTGCCAGCTCCCCTGGGACACTGAGCTCCTACAATGAGCAGTTCTTC
TRBJ1-4,TRBV20-1,.,.,CSASRAAAMEKLFF,TGCAGTGCTAGTCGGGCAGCGGCTATGGAAAAACTGTTTTTT
TRBJ2-3,TRBV7-6,.,.,CASSSSRPTQYF,TGTGCCAGTAGTTCGTCGCGTCCCACGCAGTATTTT
TRBJ1-1,TRBV11-3,.,few,CASSRGGNTEAFF,TGTGCCAGCAGCCGCGGAGGGAACACTGAAGCTTTCTTT
TRBJ1-5,TRBV2,.,.,CASSEGQGLRQPQHF,TGTGCCAGCAGTGAAGGGCAGGGTTTGAGGCAGCCCCAGCATTTT
TRBJ1-4,TRBV2,.,.,CASTRITNEKLFF,TGTGCCAGCACGAGAATAACTAATGAAAAACTGTTTTTT
TRBJ1-4,TRBV5-4,TRBD1,.,CASSAETGGKEKLFF,TGTGCCAGCAGCGCCGAGACAGGGGGTAAAGAAAAACTGTTTTTT
TRBJ1-6,TRBV7-3,.,.,CASSLTYRAEGNSPLHF,TGTGCCAGCAGCTTAACGTACAGGGCCGAGGGAAATTCACCCCTCCACTTT
TRBJ2-7,TRBV5-6,TRBD2,.,CASSNERGGLAGTEQYF,TGTGCCAGCAGCAACGAGAGGGGAGGACTAGCGGGGACGGAACAGTACTTC
TRBJ1-6,TRBV18,TRBD1,.,CASSPPTGQNSPLHF,TGTGCCAGCTCACCACCGACAGGGCAGAATTCACCCCTCCACTTT
TRBJ1-1,TRBV9,.,.,CASSRATASTEAFF,TGTGCCAGCAGCAGGGCGACAGCCAGTACTGAAGCTTTCTTT
TRBJ2-2,TRBV5-6,TRBD2,.,CASSLFETSAGELFF,TGTGCCAGCAGCCTATTTGAGACTAGCGCCGGGGAGCTGTTTTTT
TRBJ2-1,TRBV14,TRBD2,.,CASSQVVSGGTYNEQFF,TGTGCCAGCAGCCAAGTGGTTAGCGGGGGGACCTACAATGAGCAGTTCTTC
TRBJ1-2,TRBV3-1/TRBV3-2,.,.,CASSSDRSYGYTF,TGTGCCAGCAGCTCCGACAGATCCTATGGCTACACCTTC
TRBJ2-7,TRBV10-3,TRBD2,.,CAISVRGDEQYF,TGTGCCATCAGTGTCCGGGGGGACGAGCAGTACTTC
TRBJ2-3,TRBV2,.,.,CASTQQGGTQYF,TGTGCCAGCACCCAACAGGGGGGGACGCAGTATTTT
TRBJ2-2,TRBV24-1,.,.,CATSDPTANTGELFF,TGTGCCACCAGTGACCCGACAGCAAACACCGGGGAGCTGTTTTTT
TRBJ1-6,TRBV30,.,.,CAWTGENSPLHF,TGTGCCTGGACAGGGGAAAATTCACCCCTCCACTTT
TRBJ2-1,TRBV5-1,TRBD2,.,CASSPTSGGASSYNEQFF,TGCGCCAGCAGCCCCACCAGCGGGGGGGCTAGCTCCTACAATGAGCAGTTCTTC
TRBJ1-1,TRBV11-2,.,.,CASSLSEGTEAFF,TGTGCCAGCAGCTTATCCGAGGGAACTGAAGCTTTCTTT
TRBJ2-2,TRBV21-1,.,.,CASSKGPGGDTGELFF,TGTGCCAGCAGCAAAGGCCCGGGGGGGGACACCGGGGAGCTGTTTTTT
TRBJ2-3,TRBV9,TRBD2,.,CASSVATGLAGATDTQYF,TGTGCCAGCAGCGTAGCTACAGGACTAGCGGGGGCCACAGATACGCAGTATTTT
TRBJ1-2,TRBV5-6,.,.,CASTGGVYGYTF,TGTGCCAGCACCGGGGGTGTTTATGGCTACACCTTC
TRBJ2-7,TRBV19,TRBD1,.,CASRKGDRAHEQYF,TGTGCCAGTAGAAAAGGGGACAGGGCCCACGAGCAGTACTTC
TRBJ1-2,TRBV6-5,TRBD1,.,CASRSTGDGYGYTF,TGTGCCAGCAGGTCCACAGGGGACGGCTATGGCTACACCTTC
TRBJ1-1,TRBV5-1,TRBD1,.,CASSSGQGQSRAFF,TGCGCCAGCAGCTCGGGACAGGGGCAATCACGAGCTTTCTTT
TRBJ2-2,TRBV5-5,TRBD1,.,CASSPRTGSGGELFF,TGTGCCAGCAGCCCCCGGACAGGGAGTGGCGGGGAGCTGTTTTTT
TRBJ2-4,TRBV7-2,.,.,CASSLAGQGWSKNIQYF,TGTGCCAGCAGCTTAGCGGGGCAGGGGTGGTCCAAAAACATTCAGTACTTC
TRBJ1-6,TRBV5-4,TRBD1,.,CASSLGQGVGSPLHF,TGTGCCAGCAGCCTGGGACAGGGGGTCGGGTCACCCCTCCACTTT
TRBJ2-1,TRBV7-3,.,.,CASSPNAAGNNEQFF,TGTGCCAGCAGCCCAAACGCTGCGGGGAACAATGAGCAGTTCTTC
TRBJ1-4,TRBV5-1,.,.,CASSSEGTNEKLFF,TGCGCCAGCAGCTCGGAGGGGACTAATGAAAAACTGTTTTTT
TRBJ2-7,TRBV5-1,TRBD2,many,CASSQRPGGAYEQYF,TGCGCCAGCAGCCAGCGGCCGGGGGGGGCCTACGAGCAGTACTTC
TRBJ1-4,TRBV2,TRBD1,.,CASSRDRANEKLFF,TGTGCCAGCAGCCGGGACAGGGCTAATGAAAAACTGTTTTTT
TRBJ2-4,TRBV19,TRBD2,.,CASSISPGRGGPPAKNIQYF,TGTGCCAGTAGTATCTCTCCGGGACGGGGAGGGCCCCCAGCCAAAAACATTCAGTACTTC
TRBJ1-1,TRBV27,TRBD1,.,CASSLYRGTEAFF,TGTGCCAGCAGTTTATACAGGGGAACTGAAGCTTTCTTT
TRBJ1-5,TRBV19,.,.,CASSDYSNQPQHF,TGTGCCAGTAGTGACTATAGCAATCAGCCCCAGCATTTT
TRBJ2-6,TRBV5-6,.,.,CASSFLGGSGANVLTF,TGTGCCAGCAGCTTCCTAGGCGGATCTGGGGCCAACGTCCTGACTTTC
TRBJ2-7,TRBV5-5,TRBD1,.,CASSLGQEVREQYF,TGTGCCAGCAGCCTCGGACAGGAGGTCCGCGAGCAGTACTTC
TRBJ1-1,TRBV5-1,TRBD1,few,CASSFTGGTEAFF,TGCGCCAGCAGCTTTACAGGGGGCACTGAAGCTTTCTTT
TRBJ1-6,TRBV5-1,.,once,CASSSKENSPLHF,TGCGCCAGCAGCTCAAAAGAGAATTCACCCCTCCACTTT
TRBJ2-3,TRBV6-6,.,.,CASSSERDTQYF,TGTGCCAGCAGTTCGGAGCGGGATACGCAGTATTTT